This T cell receptor (beta chain) appears in the sequencing data of a study of human T cells and chemical hapten exposure. Overall study: Minor volume differences among pooled libraries chiefly drove per-sample TCR yield variation. Points from the study as a whole: DPC sensitization left the count of TCRs above 1 in 1000 unchanged.

In the library, unique molecular identifiers were attached to individual cDNA molecules. Original processing methods: Sequenced samples showed a median of around 100,000 TCRs each, with counts running from around 24,000 to 710,000. TCRdb re-analysed the RACE reads in MiXCR, keeping a single row per CDR3 protein. These V and J calls derive from TCRdb rather than the authors' analysis. The table shows 70,000 to 85,000 distinct CDR3 sequences, with over 8.5% occurring only once. This clonotype was observed many times. The antigen remains unidentified. This CDR3 comprises 14 residues. Germline lookup yields CDR1 SEHNR and CDR2 FQNEAQ (reference sequence). The ends were cut back, 1 base at V and 4 bases at J, with 10 bases in the middle. The time point denotes: healthy volunteer bleed at 6 weeks. Researchers extracted total RNA from unfractionated whole blood.

The sequence was collected from a male donor in good health. Some clones in this sample may be carry-over from other donors' samples. This sequence joins TRBV7-9 and TRBJ1-1; D is perhaps TRBD1 (5 bases). Material for sequencing was whole blood. The CDR3 DNA reads as TGTGCCAGCAGCTTAGACAGGAGTTTCACTGAAGCTTTCTTT. Protein: CASSLDRSFTEAFF.